This paragraph covers one TCR beta chain sequence. The data belong to a study of shared clonotypes between healthy human individuals. For each subset, genomic DNA was distributed in equal portions over several immunoSEQ plates. Per the study methods: ImmunoSEQ gave junction-only sequences without quality scores, so filtering differed. TCRdb's table, derived via immunoSEQ multiplex PCR, lists solely in-frame clones and lacks some. V and J calls and clone size are as listed in that table; D and trimming were resolved from the DNA. The repertoire holds 450,000 to 500,000 clones, approximately 78% seen once, with around 13% in the top ten. Trimming pared 6 bases from V and 2 bases from J, leaving 17 bases between. Per the germline V gene, CDR1 is SGHDN and CDR2 is FVKESK. The CDR3 covers 16 residues. Donors included only healthy HIV-negative adults lacking recent acute infections or vaccinations.

Sequenced material: PBMCs. The source of this sequence is a middle-aged woman in good health. Some clones in this sample may be carry-over from other donors' samples. The rearrangement uses TRBV14 and TRBJ2-1; D possibly corresponds to TRBD1 (6 bases). The CDR3, as DNA: TGTGCCAGCAGTCCGGACAGCTTCCTCCCCTACAATGAGCAGTTCTTC. It is translated as CASSPDSFLPYNEQFF.